This T cell receptor (beta chain) was sequenced during a study of shared clonotypes between healthy human individuals. Whole-study context: Donors, aged 18 to 49, were a couple of women and three men. Study observations and caveats: In the sorted subsets, rarefaction showed sequencing was incomplete despite large depth.

There are 15 residues in the CDR3. The germline V gene encodes CDR1 MGHRA and CDR2 YSYEKL. V was trimmed by 2 bases and J by 2 bases, leaving 7 bases between them. In the case of this clone: The antigen is unknown.

Original analysis: Filtering differed because ImmunoSEQ produced junction-only sequences that carried no quality scores. Repertoires were generated with immunoSEQ multiplex PCR, while TCRdb's copy carries only in-frame clones and drops some. Clone size and the V and J calls come from that table; the DNA yielded D and trimming. The sample consists of some 650,000 clones, approximately 97% of them appearing once. Healthy HIV-negative adults without recent acute infections or vaccinations served as donors. This chain joins TRBV4-1 and TRBJ1-6, with D hard to call. Sequencing used naive CD4+ T cells sorted from blood. The subset denotes: CD45RA+ positively selected. This clonotype was obtained from a woman aged 30 to 39 in good health. The CDR3 region is CASSQRGTYNSPLHF. The CDR3 coding sequence is TGCGCCAGCAGCCAAAGAGGCACCTATAATTCACCCCTCCACTTT.